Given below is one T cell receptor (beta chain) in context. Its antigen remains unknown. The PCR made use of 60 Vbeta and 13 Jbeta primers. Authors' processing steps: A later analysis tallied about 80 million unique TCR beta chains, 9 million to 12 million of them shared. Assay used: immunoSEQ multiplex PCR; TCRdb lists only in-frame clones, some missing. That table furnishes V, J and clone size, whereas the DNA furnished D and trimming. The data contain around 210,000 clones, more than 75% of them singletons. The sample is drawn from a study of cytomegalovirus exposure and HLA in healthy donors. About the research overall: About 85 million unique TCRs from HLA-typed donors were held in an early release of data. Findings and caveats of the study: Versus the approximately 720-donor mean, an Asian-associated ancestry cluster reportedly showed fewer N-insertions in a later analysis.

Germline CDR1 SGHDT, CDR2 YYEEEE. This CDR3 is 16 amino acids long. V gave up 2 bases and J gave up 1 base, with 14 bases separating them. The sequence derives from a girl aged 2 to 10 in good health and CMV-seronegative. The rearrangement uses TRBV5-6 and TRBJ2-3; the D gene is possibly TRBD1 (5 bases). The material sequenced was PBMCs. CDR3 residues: CASSFKGQIRTDTQYF. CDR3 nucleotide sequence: TGTGCCAGCAGCTTTAAGGGGCAGATACGCACAGATACGCAGTATTTT.